This TCR beta chain was obtained from a study of T-cell reconstitution after alpha-beta-depleted transplantation in children. Whole-study findings and limits: It was newly produced T cells that mostly accounted for T-cell counts and diversity one year after transplant. The high TCRbeta diversity at day 60 in some patients came from surviving recipient T cells and thymic progenitors.

Using unique molecular identifiers, the investigators prepared the TCRbeta library. TCRdb used MiXCR to reprocess the PCR reads, holding one entry per CDR3 protein. The data show about 300,000 distinct CDR3 sequences, roughly 8.2% seen once. This clonotype was recorded at least ten times. Its target is unknown. Germline V CDR1 and CDR2: MNHEY, SVGEGT. The V gene end was trimmed by 7 bases and the J gene end by 5 bases; junction bases not matched to a gene: 11. The CDR3 totals 15 residues. The chain employs TRBV6-2 or TRBV6-3 and TRBJ2-1, with 7 positions matching TRBD1. This specimen consisted of peripheral blood, obtained 360 days after TCRalphabeta/CD19-depleted stem cell transplant. The receptor's source is a female patient aged 2 to 10 who had a stem cell transplant for Fanconi anemia, so the T cells may come from the graft donor. CDR3 protein: CASTPQGIIHNEQFF. DNA of the CDR3: TGTGCCAGCACCCCACAGGGGATTATCCACAATGAGCAGTTCTTC.